A single sample gave rise to the 7 T cell receptor beta chains below, sequenced in a study of Ad26.COV2.S vaccination and SARS-CoV-2 variants. This table comes from immunoSEQ multiplex PCR, and its TCRdb copy is limited to in-frame clones, with some not included. The profile shows some 250,000 clones, around 89% of them singletons. The treatment: about 20 received Ad26.COV2.S at low or high dose, single or two shots; roughly five received placebo; per-sample allocation not given. Sampling was done on day 63 after the first vaccine or placebo injection. The sequencing here drew on peripheral blood, taken in a trial of Ad26.COV2.S vaccine versus placebo. These receptors all come from a person between 18 and 65 years old who received the Ad26.COV2.S COVID-19 vaccine or a placebo.

The chain employs TRBV7-9 and TRBJ2-7; D could derive from TRBD1 or TRBD2 (6 bases each). This CDR3 comprises 14 residues. V was cut by 5 bases and J by 9 bases, with 20 bases left in between. Germline loops: CDR1 SEHNR, CDR2 FQNEAQ (reference sequence). In DNA, the CDR3 is TGTGCCAGCAGCCCCCGGGACACTTACGGGGGGCAGTACTTC. Translating gives CASSPRDTYGGQYF.

The V gene is TRBV30, the J gene TRBJ2-5; D gene unclear. The CDR3 runs to 12 residues. V dropped 3 bases and J dropped 4 bases, with 9 bases sitting between them. Germline CDR1 and CDR2: GTSNPN and SVGIG (reference sequence). The CDR3 DNA reads TGTGCCTGGAGCGACGTGCGAGAGACCCAGTACTTC. Translated: CAWSDVRETQYF.

This chain's CDR3 is CASSIRVSGGGSGNTIYF. The DNA of the CDR3 is TGTGCCAGCAGCATCAGGGTATCAGGTGGCGGGTCCGGAAACACCATATATTTT. The chain employs TRBV7-2 and TRBJ1-3, with D perhaps matching TRBD1 (5 bases). The CDR3 loop spans 18 amino acids. Germline-derived CDR1 and CDR2 are SGHTA and FQGNSA. The ends were cut back, 5 bases at V and 4 bases at J, with 24 bases in the middle.

The gene calls are TRBV27 and TRBJ1-4; D is ambiguous. This CDR3 is 15 amino acids long. Trimming took off 5 bases at V and 3 bases at J, with 13 bases between the two ends. Germline V CDR1 and CDR2: MNHEY, SMNVEV (reference sequence). CDR3 nucleotide sequence: TGTGCCAGCAGTCCCGAGGCCTTACCTAATGAAAAACTGTTTTTT. Translating it yields CASSPEALPNEKLFF.

This chain links TRBV2 with TRBJ2-3, with D tentatively TRBD1 (6 bases). CDR3 length: 14 amino acids. Between the trimmed V and J ends, which lost 10 bases and 4 bases, there was a span of 18 bases. Per the germline V gene, CDR1 is SNHLY and CDR2 is FYNNEI. The CDR3 sequence is CATQGTPAADTQYF. Here the CDR3 DNA reads TGTGCCACTCAGGGGACACCAGCAGCAGATACGCAGTATTTT.

The J gene is TRBJ2-3, the V gene TRBV19, with D unclear. This CDR3 comprises 13 residues. The germline V gene encodes CDR1 LNHDA and CDR2 SQIVND (reference sequence). V was trimmed by 1 base and J by 2 bases, leaving 4 bases between them. CDR3 in DNA: TGTGCCAGTAGTATAGGGAACACAGATACGCAGTATTTT. Encoded protein: CASSIGNTDTQYF.

The chain is built from TRBV29-1 and TRBJ2-7; 9 bases match TRBD1. The CDR3 spans 13 residues. After removal of 6 bases from V and 7 bases from J, the junction contained 10 bases not matched to a gene. Germline-derived CDR1 and CDR2 are SQVTM and ANQGSEA. CDR3 bases: TGCAGCGTCGGACAGGGGAGATGGCCAGAGCAGTACTTC. Translated, it gives CSVGQGRWPEQYF.